This T cell receptor beta chain was retrieved from a study of blood T cell repertoires in COVID-19. Here immunoSEQ multiplex PCR was the method, and the copy in TCRdb shows in-frame clones only, minus some. The sample gives roughly 670,000 clones, more than 80% of which show up once; roughly 0.25% is in the top ten. The clonotype comes from a woman between 18 and 29 years old with acute or convalescent COVID-19. Input material: peripheral blood.

The CDR3 nucleotides read TGCAGTATCAATCTGAGGGGACAGGGGGGGATCTATGGCTACACCTTC. Encoded protein: CSINLRGQGGIYGYTF. V is TRBV29-1 and J is TRBJ1-2; 11 nucleotides match TRBD1. CDR1 is SQVTM and CDR2 is ANQGSEA in the germline V gene. The CDR3 has 16 residues.